Listed here are 22 T cell receptor beta chains from one sample, sequenced in a study of CD8+ T cells in alopecia areata. As to treatment: oral pan-JAK inhibitor, 5-10 mg twice daily. RNA extraction and reverse transcription yielded cDNA as sequencing template. Here immunoSEQ multiplex PCR was the method, and the copy in TCRdb shows in-frame clones only, minus some. The data contain approximately 220,000 clones, more than 30% of them singletons. The material was CD4+ T cells sorted from blood, obtained at week 34, from a patient treated with tofacitinib. The receptors derive from a human donor with alopecia areata.

The J gene is TRBJ1-2, the V gene TRBV7-9; perhaps TRBD1 as D (6 bases). The germline V gene encodes CDR1 SEHNR and CDR2 FQNEAQ (reference sequence). The V end lost 3 bases, the J end lost 3 bases, and 20 bases lay between the germline ends. The CDR3 contains 17 residues. The CDR3 DNA sequence: TGTGCCAGCAGCTTTCCTTGGGACATTTTCAGAGACTATGGCTACACCTTC. It yields the protein CASSFPWDIFRDYGYTF.

The V call is TRBV7-2, the J call TRBJ2-1, with 8 bases matching TRBD2. Per the germline V gene, CDR1 is SGHTA and CDR2 is FQGNSA. The V segment lost 5 bases and the J segment 0 bases; nucleotides outside the gene matches: 6. The CDR3 is 16 amino acids. The CDR3 protein is CASSPGGFSSYNEQFF. DNA for the CDR3: TGTGCCAGCAGCCCGGGGGGGTTTAGCTCCTACAATGAGCAGTTCTTC.

This clone has more than one count but fewer than ten. In nucleotides, the CDR3 is TGTGCCAGCAGTGATCTGACTAGAGGGGGAGAGACCCAGTACTTC. Protein sequence: CASSDLTRGGETQYF. This chain links TRBV2 with TRBJ2-5, with D perhaps assigned TRBD1 or TRBD2 (6 bases each). Germline-derived CDR1 and CDR2 are SNHLY and FYNNEI. V was cut by 3 bases and J by 4 bases, with 15 bases left in between. This CDR3 has 15 amino acids.

In this sample, this clone turned up a few times. This chain connects TRBV19 to TRBJ2-3; D gene unclear. The CDR3 has 14 residues. The V gene lost 5 bases and the J gene lost 4 bases, with 13 bases spanning the gap. CDR1 is LNHDA and CDR2 is SQIVND in the germline V gene (reference sequence). This CDR3 is CASSPWGTSDTQYF. The CDR3 nucleotides read TGTGCCAGTAGTCCTTGGGGAACTTCAGATACGCAGTATTTT.

Only a few counts were recorded for this clone. The chain is built from TRBV25-1 and TRBJ1-1; D not certain. This CDR3 has 12 amino acids. Trimming left V 1 base short and J 11 bases short, with 11 bases between. CDR1 is MGHDK, CDR2 SYGVNS, per germline. The DNA of the CDR3 is TGTGCCAGCAGTGAATCCCGGGGTAGGGCTTTCTTT. This encodes CASSESRGRAFF.

This clone was counted only a few times. CDR3 in amino acids: CSAQGYSNQPQHF. CDR3 bases: TGCAGCGCCCAAGGTTATAGCAATCAGCCCCAGCATTTT. The gene calls are TRBV29-1 and TRBJ1-5; D is unclear. CDR1 and CDR2 (germline): SQVTM, ANQGSEA. Trimming removed 7 bases at V and 0 bases at J, with 10 bases between. The CDR3 runs 13 residues.

In its sample, this clone was seen a few times. The gene calls are TRBV29-1 and TRBJ1-1; the match to TRBD1 covers 8 bases. With 6 bases clipped from V and 3 bases from J, the junction kept 3 bases outside the gene matches. The CDR3 has 12 amino acids. The V gene's germline CDR1 is SQVTM and CDR2 ANQGSEA. The CDR3, as DNA: TGCAGCGTACGGACAGGGTACACTGAAGCTTTCTTT. Translation: CSVRTGYTEAFF.

V is TRBV7-9 and J is TRBJ2-2; maybe TRBD1 (6 bases). From germline, CDR1 is SEHNR and CDR2 FQNEAQ (reference sequence). V was trimmed by 6 bases and J by 7 bases, leaving 15 bases between them. The CDR3 is made up of 14 amino acids. Here the CDR3 reads CASRIGDRSGELFF. DNA of the CDR3: TGTGCCAGCAGGATAGGCGACAGGAGCGGGGAGCTGTTTTTT.

This clone was seen just once. The chain combines TRBV27 with TRBJ1-2; 7 bases fit TRBD1. The germline CDR1 and CDR2 sequences are MNHEY and SMNVEV (reference sequence). Trimming took 6 bases from V and 8 from J; bases not matched to a gene: 15. The CDR3 is made up of 15 amino acids. Here the CDR3 reads CASSPMGQPRRGYTF. CDR3 DNA: TGTGCCAGCAGCCCTATGGGACAGCCAAGAAGGGGCTACACCTTC.

This chain links TRBV20-1 with TRBJ2-4; the D gene could be TRBD1 or TRBD2 (5 bases each). The germline V and J ends were trimmed by 5 bases and 8 bases, with 10 bases remaining between them. Germline V gene sequence: CDR1 DFQATT, CDR2 SNEGSKA (reference sequence). The CDR3 extends over 11 amino acids. CDR3 coding DNA: TGCAGTGCTGGGGACGGGGACATTCAGTACTTC. This encodes CSAGDGDIQYF.

This chain connects TRBV4-1 to TRBJ1-2; 7 bases fit TRBD1. V trimming: 7 bases; J trimming: 2 bases; junction bases outside the gene matches: 7. Germline lookup yields CDR1 MGHRA and CDR2 YSYEKL. The CDR3 spans 14 residues. DNA for the CDR3: TGCGCCAGCAATCGGCCGGGACAGAACTATGGCTACACCTTC. It encodes CASNRPGQNYGYTF.

The chain links TRBV25-1 to TRBJ1-4; D is ambiguous. This CDR3 is 11 amino acids long. Per the germline V gene, CDR1 is MGHDK and CDR2 is SYGVNS. Trimming removed 8 bases at V and 5 bases at J, with 6 bases between. CDR3 region: CASARNEKLFF. For the CDR3, the DNA is TGTGCCAGCGCCAGAAATGAAAAACTGTTTTTT.

This chain joins TRBV11-2 and TRBJ2-1; D tentatively reads TRBD1 or TRBD2 (5 bases each). The germline V gene has CDR1 SGHAT and CDR2 FQNNGV. V lost 1 base and J 2 bases, leaving 15 bases between the germline ends. There are 17 residues in the CDR3. CDR3 amino acids: CASSLGVGVGAYNEQFF. CDR3 nucleotides: TGTGCCAGCAGCTTAGGAGTCGGGGTAGGGGCCTACAATGAGCAGTTCTTC. Drawing the rest from reference TRBV11-2 and TRBJ2-1, the complete variable domain is EAGVAQSPRYKIIEKRQSVAFWCNPISGHATLYWYQQILGQGPKLLIQFQNNGVVDDSQLPKDRFSAERLKGVDSTLKIQPAKLEDSAVYLCASSLGVGVGAYNEQFFGPGTRLTVL.

This clone was observed a handful of times. The chain carries TRBV28 and TRBJ2-3; TRBD2 agrees at 9 bases. The junction had 10 bases not matched to a gene; V was cut back by 1 base and J by 2 bases. The germline V gene has CDR1 MDHEN and CDR2 SYDVKM. The CDR3 consists of 18 residues. CDR3 sequence (DNA): TGTGCCAGCAGTTTATTGGCGGGAGGGAGGAAGATCACAGATACGCAGTATTTT. Its translation is CASSLLAGGRKITDTQYF. Looking up the rest from reference TRBV28 and TRBJ2-3 gives the full variable domain: DVKVTQSSRYLVKRTGEKVFLECVQDMDHENMFWYRQDPGLGLRLIYFSYDVKMKEKGDIPEGYSVSREKKERFSLILESASTNQTSMYLCASSLLAGGRKITDTQYFGPGTRLTVL.

This clone was seen a few times. CDR3 bases: TGCGCCAGCCAGGACCCGAACACCTACGAGCAGTACTTC. Protein: CASQDPNTYEQYF. The chain has TRBV5-1 and TRBJ2-7; no definite D call. Germline CDR1 reads SGHRS; CDR2 reads YFSETQ. Between the trimmed V and J ends, which lost 7 bases and 2 bases, there was a span of 13 bases. This CDR3 region has 13 residues.

This clone was observed a few times. CDR3 region: CASSSGLATYEQYF. The CDR3 region has the DNA TGTGCCAGCAGTTCAGGACTAGCAACCTACGAGCAGTACTTC. V and J are TRBV2 and TRBJ2-7; 8 nucleotides line up with TRBD2. V shed 5 bases, J shed 2 bases, and the junction held 5 bases outside the gene matches. Germline V CDR1 and CDR2: SNHLY, FYNNEI. The CDR3 has 14 residues. The whole variable domain, remainder taken from reference TRBV2 and TRBJ2-7, is EPEVTQTPSHQVTQMGQEVILRCVPISNHLYFYWYRQILGQKVEFLVSFYNNEISEKSEIFDDQFSVERPDGSNFTLKIRSTKLEDSAMYFCASSSGLATYEQYFGPGTRLTVT.

The CDR3 is CASSASLTAPANVLTF. In nucleotides, the CDR3 is TGTGCCAGCAGTGCAAGCTTGACAGCCCCCGCCAACGTCCTGACTTTC. The chain uses TRBV2 and TRBJ2-6; D is possibly TRBD1 (5 bases). CDR3 size: 16 residues. CDR1 SNHLY and CDR2 FYNNEI come from the germline V gene. V lost 4 bases to trimming and J lost 7 bases, with 17 bases between them.

This clone was seen ten or more times. The V call is TRBV4-1, the J call TRBJ2-4; D possibly corresponds to TRBD2 (5 bases). V was shortened by 0 bases and J by 0 bases, with 9 bases between the two germline ends. Per germline, CDR1 MGHRA and CDR2 YSYEKL. This CDR3 is 16 amino acids long. The CDR3 sequence is CASSQDSGIAKNIQYF. DNA of the CDR3: TGCGCCAGCAGCCAAGATTCGGGAATAGCCAAAAACATTCAGTACTTC.

This clone has more than one count but fewer than ten. The chain employs TRBV19 and TRBJ2-1, with D perhaps matching TRBD2 (5 bases). Trimming took 1 base from V and 7 from J, leaving 8 bases between them. The germline gives CDR1 LNHDA, CDR2 SQIVND (reference sequence). CDR3 length: 13 residues. The CDR3 nucleotides read TGTGCCAGTAGTATAGGGTGGACTAATGAGCAGTTCTTC. It encodes CASSIGWTNEQFF.

The V and J genes are TRBV7-8 and TRBJ2-6; D not certain. Looked up from germline, CDR1 is SGHVS and CDR2 is FQNEAQ. Trimming cost V 3 bases and J 0 bases, with 9 bases left between them. This CDR3 region has 16 residues. CDR3 amino acids: CASSFNSISGANVLTF. In DNA form, the CDR3 reads TGTGCCAGCAGCTTTAACAGTATCTCTGGGGCCAACGTCCTGACTTTC.

The J gene is TRBJ2-1, the V gene TRBV20-1; D is uncertain. CDR3 length: 10 amino acids. V was shortened by 4 bases and J by 2 bases, with 0 bases between the two germline ends. Germline V gene sequence: CDR1 DFQATT, CDR2 SNEGSKA (reference sequence). CDR3 DNA: TGCAGTGCTACCTACAATGAGCAGTTCTTC. It codes for CSATYNEQFF.

J is TRBJ2-1 and V is TRBV14; D perhaps matches TRBD1 (7 bases). Between the trimmed V and J ends, which lost 0 bases and 1 base, there was a span of 13 bases. The V gene's germline CDR1 is SGHDN and CDR2 FVKESK. The CDR3 is 17 amino acids. CDR3 protein: CASSQDKAGGSYNEQFF. For the CDR3, the DNA is TGTGCCAGCAGCCAAGATAAGGCAGGGGGGTCCTACAATGAGCAGTTCTTC.